This T cell receptor beta chain originates from a study of early T cells in non-severe SARS-CoV-2 infection (dated by TCRdb to the early 2020s). General notes on the study: Because TCR sequencing was done on bulk RNA from unsorted whole blood, the alpha and beta chains could not be paired.

For this clonotype: There is no known antigen for this receptor. Nothing much larger sits one base from this clone, and base qualities are not available.

The full study reports these points: VDJdb matching was skewed toward anti-spike CD8 responses, so virus-specific expansions were likely underestimated and private and CD4 specificities were missed.

The library was made by 5' RACE. The sample was run on a NextSeq 500. To correct for sequencing error and PCR bias, the TCR library protocol tagged individual cDNA molecules with unique molecular identifiers. Sequencing covered both TCR alpha and beta chains, and within each sample the abundances of alpha and beta sequences were tightly co-correlated. Per the original workflow: V gene, J gene and CDR3 annotation of TCR sequences was performed with Decombinator V4. Expanded TCRs were defined as changing significantly between any two time points under a Poisson model with p below 0.0001. TCR abundances were normalised to the total number of TCRs sequenced per sample and were expressed as counts per million. MAIT TCRs were defined by TRAV1-2 paired with TRAJ12, TRAJ20 or TRAJ33, and iNKT TCRs by TRAV10 paired with TRAJ18. VDJdb, accessed 1 November 2021, was searched for CMV, EBV and SARS-CoV-2 annotated TCRs, excluding TCRs annotated for multiple antigens. TCRdb trimmed public reads at Q25 via fastp, called clones via MiXCR and kept in-frame beta chains. Rows with one shared CDR3 protein collapse into an entry with the most common genes and DNA. The authors' filters were not applied to this entry. Recorded for this sample are roughly 52,000 distinct CDR3 sequences; around 8% of them occurred a single time. Around 9.4% of the sample is taken by the ten largest.

Set within a cohort of healthcare workers in London, UK, this nested case-control study involved weekly PCR testing of nasopharyngeal swabs along with blood sampling. Between 23 and 31 March 2020, the week of the UK lockdown, healthcare workers were enrolled and then followed up weekly for as long as 16 weeks. The CDR3 sequence holds 14 residues, the cysteine and phenylalanine included. Left in the record is the CDR3 DNA by itself, 42 bases read in frame from the first base. Clipping removes 4 bases from V and 7 bases from J, with 6 as the unmatched junction base count. Sequences MGHRA (CDR1) and YSYEKL (CDR2) are obtained from the germline V gene.

The sample taken for sequencing was whole blood. The TCR sequence derives from an adult who was a healthcare worker with PCR-confirmed SARS-CoV-2 infection or an uninfected control (not recorded which). The chain was built from TRBV4-1 and TRBJ1-5, with 8 middle bases fitting TRBD1. The CDR3 protein sequence reads: CASSPRQGSQPQHF. In nucleotides, the sequence is TGCGCCAGCAGCCCCCGACAGGGGAGCCAGCCCCAGCATTTT.